Sequencing of this T cell receptor beta chain was carried out in a study of shared clonotypes between healthy human individuals. On the study more broadly: Each donor's CD4 naive and CD4 memory cells filled three plates apiece, CD8 naive two, and CD8 memory one.

Terminally differentiated effector memory CD45RA+ cells were excluded from the naive CD8 cells, which were CD45RO-negative and positively selected for CCR7. The CDR3 consists of 14 residues. Germline V gives CDR1 PRHDT, CDR2 FYEKMQ (reference sequence). Trimming stripped 5 bases from V and 2 bases from J, with 12 bases between. Study processing details: For the immunoSEQ data, sequences were junction-only without quality scores, so filtering differed. The assay was immunoSEQ multiplex PCR, and TCRdb's table has in-frame clones only and misses some. D and trimming come from the DNA, and the V and J calls and clone size come from that table. This table has 600,000 or so clones, 95% to 98% appearing once.

Material for sequencing was naive CD8+ T cells sorted from blood. The TCR sequence derives from a man aged 25-45 years in good health. The V gene is TRBV13, the J gene TRBJ2-5, with a possible D match to TRBD2 (6 bases). CDR3 amino acids: CASSRGNLQETQYF. The CDR3 bases are TGTGCCAGCAGCCGCGGGAATCTTCAAGAGACCCAGTACTTC.